This TCR beta chain appears in the sequencing data of a study of T cell responses to AZD1222 COVID-19 vaccine. A remark on this clone: The antigen remains unidentified.

Regarding the study as a whole: Clonal diversity was possibly underestimated; the donors were predominantly white British and more often female.

The CDR3 contains 14 residues. The ends were cut back, 5 bases at V and 6 bases at J, with 12 bases in the middle. Looked up from germline, CDR1 is SGHRS and CDR2 is YFSETQ. The method was immunoSEQ multiplex PCR; TCRdb's version includes in-frame clones alone and lacks a portion of them. The sample consists of more than 120,000 clones, roughly 88% of them appearing once. The chain joins TRBV5-1 to TRBJ1-6, with D unresolved. The material sequenced was peripheral blood, taken 28 days after the second dose of the MenACWY control vaccine. This sequence was found in an adult who received the MenACWY meningococcal vaccine as a control. In DNA form, the CDR3 reads TGCGCCAGCAGGTGGGAGAGTGGTAATTCACCCCTCCACTTT. It specifies CASRWESGNSPLHF.